One sample yielded the 9 T cell receptor beta chains listed below, sequenced in a study of blood T cell repertoires in COVID-19. The table came from immunoSEQ multiplex PCR; TCRdb's copy has only in-frame clones and leaves some out. The sample lists more than 200,000 clones, 75% to 90% occurring once. The sample comprised PBMCs or T cells enriched from blood (not recorded which). The source is a woman in her twenties or thirties who had been exposed to COVID-19.

CDR3 in amino acids: CASSDHGTGQETQYF. The CDR3 DNA is TGTGCCAGTAGTGACCATGGGACAGGGCAAGAGACCCAGTACTTC. The chain employs TRBV19 and TRBJ2-5; 9 bases are shared with TRBD1. Germline V gene sequence: CDR1 LNHDA, CDR2 SQIVND (reference sequence). V lost 5 bases, J lost 2 bases, and 6 bases stayed unmatched. CDR3 length: 15 amino acids.

The chain combines TRBV5-4 with TRBJ2-3; 7 bases agree with TRBD1. Germline V gene lookup returns CDR1 SGHNT and CDR2 YYREEE (reference sequence). The CDR3 totals 15 residues. V was pared by 0 bases and J by 5 bases, with 6 bases of the junction left unmatched. In nucleotides, the CDR3 is TGTGCCAGCAGCTTGGTTGGGACAGCCCTAGATACGCAGTATTTT. Amino acids: CASSLVGTALDTQYF.

A single count supports this clone. The V and J genes are TRBV28 and TRBJ2-2, with D tentatively TRBD2 (6 bases). The CDR3 runs 15 residues. V was cut by 6 bases and J by 6 bases, with 17 bases left in between. CDR1 and CDR2 from the germline V gene are MDHEN and SYDVKM. The CDR3 DNA reads TGTGCCAGCAGAGTAGCGGCTCGGGGGTCCGGGGAGCTGTTTTTT. As protein: CASRVAARGSGELFF.

This sequence joins TRBV9 and TRBJ2-4; TRBD2 matches at 15 bases. The CDR3 contains 19 residues. Trimming at V came to 4 bases and at J to 0 bases, leaving 8 bases not matched to a gene. Germline assignment: CDR1 SGDLS and CDR2 YYNGEE. The CDR3 loop reads CASSPSGTSGRKAKNIQYF. In DNA form, the CDR3 reads TGTGCCAGCAGCCCTTCCGGGACTAGCGGGAGGAAAGCCAAAAACATTCAGTACTTC.

J is TRBJ2-2 and V is TRBV5-1; 7 bases are shared with TRBD2. The CDR3 consists of 15 residues. Trimming at V came to 0 bases and at J to 6 bases, leaving 5 bases not matched to a gene. CDR1 and CDR2 (germline): SGHRS, YFSETQ. The CDR3 DNA sequence: TGCGCCAGCAGCTTGGAGGGACTATGGGCCGGGGAGCTGTTTTTT. Amino acid sequence: CASSLEGLWAGELFF.

This chain connects TRBV7-2 to TRBJ2-1, with D tentatively TRBD2 (6 bases). Germline lookup yields CDR1 SGHTA and CDR2 FQGNSA. The CDR3 spans 16 residues. The V end was cut by 5 bases, the J end by 4 bases, with 18 bases between. The CDR3 DNA reads TGTGCCAGCAGCCCCCCCCCGGCGGGAACTTACAATGAGCAGTTCTTC. Translated: CASSPPPAGTYNEQFF. The full variable domain, completed using reference TRBV7-2 and TRBJ2-1, is GAGVSQSPSNKVTEKGKDVELRCDPISGHTALYWYRQSLGQGLEFLIYFQGNSAPDKSGLPSDRFSAERTGGSVSTLTIQRTQQEDSAVYLCASSPPPAGTYNEQFFGPGTRLTVL.

This chain uses TRBV14 with TRBJ2-2; 12 nucleotides align to TRBD2. Per germline, CDR1 SGHDN and CDR2 FVKESK. This CDR3 region has 15 residues. V shed 4 bases and J 10 bases; nucleotides not matched to a gene: 7. CDR3 in amino acids: CASSRLAGAQAELFF. In DNA, the CDR3 is TGTGCCAGCAGCCGACTAGCGGGAGCCCAGGCGGAGCTGTTTTTT.

This rearrangement joins TRBV11-2 to TRBJ1-3, with D unresolved. Germline V gene data show CDR1 as SGHAT and CDR2 as FQNNGV. The V end lost 1 base, the J end lost 0 bases, and 7 bases lay between the germline ends. This CDR3 comprises 15 residues. This CDR3 is CASSLVGTSGNTIYF. CDR3 DNA: TGTGCCAGCAGCTTAGTCGGTACCTCTGGAAACACCATATATTTT. The full variable domain, its missing parts supplied by reference TRBV11-2 and TRBJ1-3, is EAGVAQSPRYKIIEKRQSVAFWCNPISGHATLYWYQQILGQGPKLLIQFQNNGVVDDSQLPKDRFSAERLKGVDSTLKIQPAKLEDSAVYLCASSLVGTSGNTIYFGEGSWLTVV.

The chain joins TRBV19 to TRBJ1-5; D ambiguous. The V gene lost 3 bases and the J gene lost 6 bases, with 30 bases spanning the gap. CDR1 and CDR2 from the germline V gene are LNHDA and SQIVND (reference sequence). The CDR3 extends over 20 amino acids. The CDR3 DNA sequence: TGTGCCAGTAGTATTCTGACCCCCCTAGTGGAGTTCGGTCTTGGTCAGCCCCAGCATTTT. It codes for CASSILTPLVEFGLGQPQHF.